This TCR beta chain was found in a study of T cells in Graves' hyperthyroidism and ophthalmopathy. At the level of the study: Peripheral blood draws took place at initial diagnosis, ahead of any treatment.

The CDR3 has 13 amino acids. The germline CDR1 and CDR2 sequences are MNHEY and SVGAGI. V lost 2 bases to trimming and J lost 8 bases, with 12 bases between them. Diagnoses were made from clinical symptoms, serum measures (thyroxine and TRAb), thyroid ultrasound and orbital computed tomography. Amplification of TCR beta CDR3 regions used RNA as the template. HTBI primers were employed in a first-round RT-PCR of the TCR CDR3. TCRdb ran MiXCR on the multiplex PCR reads and lists one entry per CDR3 protein. This sample yields about 270,000 distinct CDR3 sequences, of which around 24% are seen a single time; roughly 32% belongs to the top ten. Study-level results: Blood also carried most thyroid clonotypes expanded above 0.001.

This clonotype was counted ten times or more. The antigen is unknown. The sequence came from a woman aged 40 to 50 with Graves' ophthalmopathy. The rearrangement links TRBV6-5 to TRBJ1-2; D perhaps matches TRBD1 (6 bases). The specimen was blood. CDR3 loop: CASSYGGLGGYTF. DNA of the CDR3: TGTGCCAGCAGTTACGGGGGCTTGGGCGGCTACACCTTC.